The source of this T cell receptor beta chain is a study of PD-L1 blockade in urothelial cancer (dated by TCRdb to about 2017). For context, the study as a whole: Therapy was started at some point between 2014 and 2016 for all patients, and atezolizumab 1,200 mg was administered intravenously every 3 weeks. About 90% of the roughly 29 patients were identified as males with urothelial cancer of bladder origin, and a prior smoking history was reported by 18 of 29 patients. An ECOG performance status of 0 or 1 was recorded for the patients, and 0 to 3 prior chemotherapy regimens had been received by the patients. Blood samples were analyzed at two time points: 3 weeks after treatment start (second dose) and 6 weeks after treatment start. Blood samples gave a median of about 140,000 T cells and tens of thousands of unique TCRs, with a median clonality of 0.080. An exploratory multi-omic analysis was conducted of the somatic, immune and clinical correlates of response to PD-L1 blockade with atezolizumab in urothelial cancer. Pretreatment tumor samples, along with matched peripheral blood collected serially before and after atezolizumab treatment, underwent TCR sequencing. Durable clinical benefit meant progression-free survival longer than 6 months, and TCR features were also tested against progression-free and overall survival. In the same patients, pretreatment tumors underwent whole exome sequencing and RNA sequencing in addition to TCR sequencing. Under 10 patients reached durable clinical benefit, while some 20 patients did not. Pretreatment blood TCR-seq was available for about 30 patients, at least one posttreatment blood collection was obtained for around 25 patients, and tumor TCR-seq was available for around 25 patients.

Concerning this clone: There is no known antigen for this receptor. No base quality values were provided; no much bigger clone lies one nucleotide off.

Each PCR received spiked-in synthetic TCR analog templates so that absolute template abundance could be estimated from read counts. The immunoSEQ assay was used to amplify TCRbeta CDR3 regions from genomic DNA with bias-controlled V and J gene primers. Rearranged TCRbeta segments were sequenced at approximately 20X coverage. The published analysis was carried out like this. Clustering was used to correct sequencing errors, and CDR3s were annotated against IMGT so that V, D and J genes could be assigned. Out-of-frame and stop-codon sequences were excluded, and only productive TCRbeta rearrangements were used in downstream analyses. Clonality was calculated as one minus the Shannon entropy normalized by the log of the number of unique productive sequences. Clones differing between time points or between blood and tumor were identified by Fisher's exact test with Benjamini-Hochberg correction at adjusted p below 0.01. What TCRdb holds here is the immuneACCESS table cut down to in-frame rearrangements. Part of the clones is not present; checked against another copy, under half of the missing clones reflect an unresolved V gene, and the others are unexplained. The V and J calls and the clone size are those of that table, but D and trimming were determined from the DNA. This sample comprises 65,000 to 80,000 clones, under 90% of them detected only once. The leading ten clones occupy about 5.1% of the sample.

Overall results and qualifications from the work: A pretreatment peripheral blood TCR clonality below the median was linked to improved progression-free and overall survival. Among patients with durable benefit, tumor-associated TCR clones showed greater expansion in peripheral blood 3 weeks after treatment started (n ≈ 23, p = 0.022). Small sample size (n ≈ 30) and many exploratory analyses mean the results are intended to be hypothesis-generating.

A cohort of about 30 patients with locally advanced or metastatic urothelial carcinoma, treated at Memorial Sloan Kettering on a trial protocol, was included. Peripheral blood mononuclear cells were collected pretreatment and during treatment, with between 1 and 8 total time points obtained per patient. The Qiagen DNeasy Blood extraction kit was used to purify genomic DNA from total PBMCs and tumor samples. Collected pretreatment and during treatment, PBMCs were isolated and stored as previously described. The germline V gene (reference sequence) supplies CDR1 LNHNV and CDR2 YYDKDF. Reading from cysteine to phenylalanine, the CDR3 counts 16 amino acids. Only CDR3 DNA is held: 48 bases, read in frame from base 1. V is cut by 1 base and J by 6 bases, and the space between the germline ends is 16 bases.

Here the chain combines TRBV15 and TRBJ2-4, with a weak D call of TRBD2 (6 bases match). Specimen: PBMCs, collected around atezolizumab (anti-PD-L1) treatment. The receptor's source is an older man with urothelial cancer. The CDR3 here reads CATSRGRGGDRNIQYF. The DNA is TGTGCCACCAGCAGAGGAAGGGGAGGAGATAGAAACATTCAGTACTTC.